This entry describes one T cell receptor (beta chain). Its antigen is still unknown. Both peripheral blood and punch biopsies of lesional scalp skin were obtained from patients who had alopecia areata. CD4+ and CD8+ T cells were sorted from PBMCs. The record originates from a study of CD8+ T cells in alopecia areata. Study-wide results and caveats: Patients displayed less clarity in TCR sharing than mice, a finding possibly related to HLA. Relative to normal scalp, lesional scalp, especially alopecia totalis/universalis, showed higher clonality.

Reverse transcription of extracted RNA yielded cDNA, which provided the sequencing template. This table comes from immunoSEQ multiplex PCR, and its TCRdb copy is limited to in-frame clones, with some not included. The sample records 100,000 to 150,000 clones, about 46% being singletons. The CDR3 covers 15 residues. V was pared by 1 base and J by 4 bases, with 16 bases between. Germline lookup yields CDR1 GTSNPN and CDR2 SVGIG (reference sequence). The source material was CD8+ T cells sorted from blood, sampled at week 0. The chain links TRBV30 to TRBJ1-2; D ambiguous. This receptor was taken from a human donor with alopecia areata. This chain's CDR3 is CAWSGYTPHRYGYTF. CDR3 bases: TGTGCCTGGAGTGGGTACACTCCACACCGCTATGGCTACACCTTC.